This TCR beta chain was retrieved from a study of CD8 T cells in Susac syndrome. The V gene lost 1 base and the J gene lost 1 base, with 8 bases spanning the gap. CDR1 is MGHDK and CDR2 is SYGVNS in the germline V gene. The CDR3 has 16 residues. RNA totalling roughly 0.5 to 1 ug underwent reverse transcription with random hexamers. TCRdb fed the immunoSEQ multiplex PCR reads into MiXCR, producing one record per CDR3 protein. Of approximately 200,000 distinct CDR3 sequences in the sample, around 90% were seen once. This TCR came from a human donor with multiple sclerosis. The sample taken for sequencing was CD8+ T cells from PBMCs. This rearrangement joins TRBV25-1 to TRBJ2-6; D remains unclear. CDR3 loop: CASSESTVSGANVLTF. CDR3 nucleotide sequence: TGTGCCAGCAGTGAATCCACGGTATCTGGGGCCAACGTCCTGACTTTC.